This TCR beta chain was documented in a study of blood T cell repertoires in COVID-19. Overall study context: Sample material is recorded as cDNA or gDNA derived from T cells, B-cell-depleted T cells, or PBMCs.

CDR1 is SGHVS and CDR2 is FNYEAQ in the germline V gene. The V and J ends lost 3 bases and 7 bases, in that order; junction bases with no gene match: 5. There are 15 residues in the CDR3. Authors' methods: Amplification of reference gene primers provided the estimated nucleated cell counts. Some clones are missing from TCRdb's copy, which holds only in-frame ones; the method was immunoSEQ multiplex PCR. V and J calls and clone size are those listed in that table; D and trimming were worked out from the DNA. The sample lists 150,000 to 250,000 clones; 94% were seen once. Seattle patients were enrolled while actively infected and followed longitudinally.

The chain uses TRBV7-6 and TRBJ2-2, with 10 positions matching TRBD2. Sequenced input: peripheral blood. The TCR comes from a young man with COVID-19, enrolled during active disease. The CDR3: CASSFSGGADGELFF. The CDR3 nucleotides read TGTGCCAGCAGCTTCAGCGGGGGGGCCGACGGGGAGCTGTTTTTT.